This TCR beta chain was obtained from a study of T cell repertoires in cytomegalovirus infection. Findings and limits, study-wide: Cumulative frequency of public TCR beta families picked out carriers of CMV plus the relevant HLA. HLA-C-restricted CMV-specific TCR beta clonotypes were dominant in the ex vivo response.

As concerns this clonotype: Its antigen is as yet unknown.

MiXCR, run by TCRdb on the reads, gives a single entry per CDR3 protein. Here the sample spans about 280,000 distinct CDR3 sequences, about 20% being singletons. CDR1 is SNHLY, CDR2 FYNNEI, per germline. Trimming took 2 bases from V and 3 from J; bases not matched to a gene: 2. The CDR3 has 15 residues. The gene calls are TRBV2 and TRBJ2-7, with TRBD2 identical over 12 bases. The sample in question was cultured PBMCs, obtained from culture after CMV antigen stimulation. The clonotype was recovered from a human donor in good health (CMV status not recorded). Some clones in this sample may be carry-over from other donors' samples. The CDR3 sequence is CASSEPSGGDYEQYF. In nucleotides, the CDR3 is TGTGCCAGCAGTGAACCTAGCGGGGGGGACTACGAGCAGTACTTC.